The T cell receptor beta chain described here comes from a study of T cell responses to AZD1222 COVID-19 vaccine. Study outcomes and limitations: All repertoire sampling was performed exclusively after the peak T cell response. Spike-specific TCR depth and breadth grew after two AZD1222 doses.

Assay used: immunoSEQ multiplex PCR; TCRdb lists only in-frame clones, some missing. The table shows 95,000 to 150,000 clones, with around 90% occurring only once. Turning to this clone: What it binds is not known.

The clonotype comes from an adult who received the MenACWY meningococcal vaccine as a control. The sample in question was peripheral blood, obtained 28 days after the second dose of the MenACWY control vaccine.

CDR3 sequence: CASRRDTGELFF. The CDR3 DNA reads TGTGCCAGCAGAAGGGACACCGGGGAGCTGTTTTTT. The chain carries TRBV6-4 and TRBJ2-2; no definite D call. The ends were cut back, 6 bases at V and 3 bases at J, with 5 bases in the middle. CDR1 and CDR2 from the germline V gene are MRHNA and SNTAGT. The CDR3 has 12 residues.